This T cell receptor beta chain appears in the sequencing data of a study of OX40 agonist ivuxolimab in advanced cancers. V gave up 6 bases and J gave up 3 bases, with 12 bases separating them. Germline CDR1 reads SEHNR; CDR2 reads FQNEAQ (reference sequence). This CDR3 has 13 amino acids. Profiling relied on immunoSEQ multiplex PCR, and the TCRdb table lists in-frame clones only, not all of them. Of tens of thousands of clones listed, approximately 90% were seen once; the top ten hold roughly 13%. This rearrangement joins TRBV7-9 to TRBJ2-7; D gene unclear. Sequencing was performed on CD4+ or CD8+ T cells sorted from blood, taken in a trial of the OX40 agonist ivuxolimab. The receptor was derived from an adult with an advanced solid tumor such as melanoma, head and neck, liver or kidney cancer. The CDR3 is CASRRGTDYEQYF. The CDR3 DNA reads TGTGCCAGCAGGCGTGGCACCGACTACGAGCAGTACTTC.